The clone carrying this T cell receptor (beta chain) was seen once. This sample was taken from a study of blood T cell repertoires in COVID-19. The CDR3 covers 16 residues. V lost 5 bases, J lost 2 bases, and 7 bases stayed unmatched. Germline values: CDR1 ENHRY, CDR2 SYGVKD. Cohort 3 donors counted as recovered after two negative PCRs, clearance, or resolved symptoms. Generated by immunoSEQ multiplex PCR, the TCRdb table keeps only in-frame clones and is missing some. The sample has 250,000 to 300,000 clones; about four fifths are singletons. The sample comprised PBMCs or T cells enriched from blood (not recorded which). The sequence was obtained from a man aged 45-65 years who had recovered from COVID-19. This rearrangement joins TRBV10-3 to TRBJ2-7, with TRBD1 identical over 12 bases. In DNA form, the CDR3 reads TGTGCCATCAGTAACCGGGACAGGGGGCCCCCCTACGAGCAGTACTTC. The encoded protein is CAISNRDRGPPYEQYF.